Each of the 18 T cell receptor beta chains below was sequenced from the same sample in a study of beta chain features in type 1 diabetes. Expressed TCRB transcripts were sequenced after all isolated RNA was converted to cDNA. Assay used: immunoSEQ multiplex PCR; TCRdb lists only in-frame clones, some missing. The sample includes about 400,000 clones, roughly 12% of them seen just once. Sequenced sample: naive CD4+ T cells from blood. The receptors shown here come from a man in his late teens or twenties in good health.

The J gene is TRBJ2-1, the V gene TRBV9; no clear D gene. The CDR3 totals 14 residues. Germline V gene sequence: CDR1 SGDLS, CDR2 YYNGEE. The ends were cut back, 2 bases at V and 2 bases at J, with 8 bases in the middle. The DNA of the CDR3 is TGTGCCAGCAGCGTGACATCCCCCTACAATGAGCAGTTCTTC. This encodes CASSVTSPYNEQFF.

This clone was detected only a few times. V gene TRBV7-9 combines with J gene TRBJ1-1; D is possibly TRBD1 (5 bases). V was shortened by 1 base and J by 1 base, with 16 bases between the two germline ends. The germline V gene encodes CDR1 SEHNR and CDR2 FQNEAQ (reference sequence). The CDR3 has 17 residues. As DNA, the CDR3 is TGTGCCAGCAGCTTAGTCGCGACAGTCAAAGCGAACACTGAAGCTTTCTTT. The encoded protein is CASSLVATVKANTEAFF.

The V gene is TRBV7-9, the J gene TRBJ2-5; 7 nucleotides agree with TRBD2. The CDR3 runs 16 residues. Per germline, CDR1 SEHNR and CDR2 FQNEAQ (reference sequence). V was clipped by 5 bases and J by 4 bases; unmatched bases: 13. CDR3 sequence reads: CASSGAGVREGETQYF. The DNA of the CDR3 is TGTGCCAGCAGCGGGGCGGGAGTACGGGAAGGAGAGACCCAGTACTTC.

Only a few counts were recorded for this clone. Other DNA sequences in this specimen translate into the identical CDR3. The J gene is TRBJ2-5, the V gene TRBV5-1; TRBD2 aligns across 12 bases. The V and J ends lost 3 bases and 4 bases, in that order; junction bases with no gene match: 1. CDR1 is SGHRS, CDR2 YFSETQ, per germline. This CDR3 comprises 14 residues. The CDR3, as DNA: TGCGCCAGCAGCTCGGGACTAGCGGGAGAGACCCAGTACTTC. This gives the protein CASSSGLAGETQYF.

In its sample, this clone was seen a few times. V and J are TRBV7-2 and TRBJ2-3; TRBD2 is a possible D gene (5 bases). The CDR3 consists of 15 residues. V was pared by 7 bases and J by 0 bases, with 14 bases between. Per germline, CDR1 SGHTA and CDR2 FQGNSA. The CDR3 nucleotides read TGTGCCAGCACCAAGAGGGCGACTAGCACAGATACGCAGTATTTT. Its protein product is CASTKRATSTDTQYF.

The CDR3 is CASTGGAIRRNEQFF. The CDR3 DNA sequence: TGTGCCAGCACCGGGGGGGCTATCAGGAGAAATGAGCAGTTCTTC. The V call is TRBV25-1, the J call TRBJ2-1; 8 nucleotides agree with TRBD2. J was trimmed by 7 bases and V by 7 bases; bases with no gene match: 12. The V gene's germline CDR1 is MGHDK and CDR2 SYGVNS. The CDR3 has 15 residues. Filled out from reference TRBV25-1 and TRBJ2-1, the complete variable domain reads EADIYQTPRYLVIGTGKKITLECSQTMGHDKMYWYQQDPGMELHLIHYSYGVNSTEKGDLSSESTVSRIRTEHFPLTLESARPSHTSQYLCASTGGAIRRNEQFFGPGTRLTVL.

This clone was picked up a small number of times. This rearrangement joins TRBV19 to TRBJ2-7, with 7 bases aligning to TRBD2. V was clipped by 8 bases and J by 1 base; unmatched bases: 2. The CDR3 consists of 12 residues. The V gene's germline CDR1 is LNHDA and CDR2 SQIVND (reference sequence). This CDR3 is CASRGESYEQYF. CDR3 coding DNA: TGTGCCAGTCGGGGGGAATCCTACGAGCAGTACTTC. Filled out from reference TRBV19 and TRBJ2-7, the complete variable domain reads DGGITQSPKYLFRKEGQNVTLSCEQNLNHDAMYWYRQDPGQGLRLIYYSQIVNDFQKGDIAEGYSVSREKKESFPLTVTSAQKNPTAFYLCASRGESYEQYFGPGTRLTVT.

The rearrangement joins TRBV7-9 to TRBJ2-5; no reliable D call. This CDR3 region has 11 residues. V lost 6 bases to trimming and J lost 5 bases, with 7 bases between them. Germline V gene lookup returns CDR1 SEHNR and CDR2 FQNEAQ (reference sequence). The CDR3 sequence: CASSFSETQYF. The CDR3 DNA reads TGTGCCAGCAGTTTTAGTGAGACCCAGTACTTC.

The V gene is TRBV5-4, the J gene TRBJ1-6; 11 bases are a match to TRBD1. Germline V gene sequence: CDR1 SGHNT, CDR2 YYREEE (reference sequence). V shed 6 bases, J shed 11 bases, and the junction held 7 bases outside the gene matches. The CDR3 consists of 14 residues. CDR3 in DNA: TGTGCCAGCACACGGACAGGGGGCGAAACACCCCTCCACTTT. This codes for CASTRTGGETPLHF.

With respect to this clone: The sample has other DNA sequences that encode this CDR3 too. The chain couples TRBV30 to TRBJ1-5; possible D gene TRBD1, 5 bases. The CDR3 runs to 13 residues. Germline V CDR1 and CDR2: GTSNPN, SVGIG (reference sequence). V lost 0 bases, J lost 4 bases, and 7 bases lay in between. CDR3 DNA sequence: TGTGCCTGGAGTGTCGGGGGAAATCAGCCCCAGCATTTT. It yields the protein CAWSVGGNQPQHF.

V usage is TRBV5-1 and J usage is TRBJ2-6; 9 bases are shared with TRBD1. Germline CDR1 and CDR2: SGHRS and YFSETQ. The ends lost 3 bases at V and 11 bases at J; junction bases unmatched: 3. The CDR3 extends over 13 amino acids. CDR3 region: CASSYRQGDVLTF. The CDR3 DNA reads TGCGCCAGCAGCTATAGACAGGGGGACGTCCTGACTTTC.

This clone appeared a few times. The gene calls are TRBV19 and TRBJ2-1, with 8 bases matching TRBD1. The germline V gene encodes CDR1 LNHDA and CDR2 SQIVND (reference sequence). The CDR3 spans 18 residues. V lost 4 bases, J lost 1 base, and 12 bases stayed unmatched. The CDR3 DNA reads as TGTGCCAGTAGTAAAGACAGGGGCGGGCGAGTATCCTACAATGAGCAGTTCTTC. It translates to CASSKDRGGRVSYNEQFF. The full variable domain, with the rest looked up from reference TRBV19 and TRBJ2-1, is DGGITQSPKYLFRKEGQNVTLSCEQNLNHDAMYWYRQDPGQGLRLIYYSQIVNDFQKGDIAEGYSVSREKKESFPLTVTSAQKNPTAFYLCASSKDRGGRVSYNEQFFGPGTRLTVL.

This clone has only a few counts. This chain joins TRBV29-1 and TRBJ1-2, with a tentative D call TRBD1 (6 bases). This CDR3 has 14 residues. CDR1 and CDR2 (germline): SQVTM, ANQGSEA. Trimming removed 3 bases from V and 2 bases from J, with 13 bases in between. CDR3 loop: CSVDPTRGNYGYTF. The CDR3 nucleotides are TGCAGCGTTGATCCCACCAGGGGAAACTATGGCTACACCTTC.

This CDR3 is CAIGGAGANVLTF. CDR3 nucleotides: TGTGCCATTGGGGGCGCTGGGGCCAACGTCCTGACTTTC. This chain connects TRBV5-8 to TRBJ2-6; perhaps TRBD1 as D (6 bases). Germline assignment: CDR1 SGHTS and CDR2 YDEGEE. The CDR3 is 13 amino acids. With 9 bases removed from V and 2 bases from J, the gap between germline ends came to 9 bases.

The chain employs TRBV18 and TRBJ1-1; D gene uncertain. This CDR3 has 15 amino acids. V shed 2 bases and J shed 0 bases, with 10 bases lying between them. Germline V gene lookup returns CDR1 KGHSH and CDR2 LQKENI. The CDR3 nucleotides read TGTGCCAGCTCACCATATGAGGTACTGAACACTGAAGCTTTCTTT. The encoded protein is CASSPYEVLNTEAFF.

This clone was picked up a small number of times. The chain links TRBV30 to TRBJ2-7; TRBD2 might be the D (6 bases). CDR3 size: 15 residues. V lost 2 bases and J lost 3, with 17 bases in between. Germline CDR1 is GTSNPN and CDR2 is SVGIG (reference sequence). In DNA, the CDR3 is TGTGCCTGGAGTACCAATCTGTCGGGAGACTACGAGCAGTACTTC. It translates to CAWSTNLSGDYEQYF.

There are a few counts of this clone. This chain uses TRBV5-4 with TRBJ2-3; 13 nucleotides line up with TRBD2. Trimming took 4 bases from V and 2 from J; bases not matched to a gene: 4. In germline, CDR1 is SGHNT, CDR2 YYREEE (reference sequence). This CDR3 is 16 amino acids long. The CDR3 region is CASSTGLAGATDTQYF. CDR3 DNA: TGTGCCAGCAGCACTGGACTAGCGGGGGCCACAGATACGCAGTATTTT.

The J gene is TRBJ1-1, the V gene TRBV12-5, with D maybe TRBD1 (6 bases). CDR1 LGHNT and CDR2 FRNRAP come from the germline V gene. Trimming pared 0 bases from V and 4 bases from J, leaving 15 bases between. This CDR3 is 16 amino acids long. CDR3 DNA sequence: TGTGCTAGTGGTTTGGTACTAGGCAGGGGAATCACTGAAGCTTTCTTT. This codes for CASGLVLGRGITEAFF.